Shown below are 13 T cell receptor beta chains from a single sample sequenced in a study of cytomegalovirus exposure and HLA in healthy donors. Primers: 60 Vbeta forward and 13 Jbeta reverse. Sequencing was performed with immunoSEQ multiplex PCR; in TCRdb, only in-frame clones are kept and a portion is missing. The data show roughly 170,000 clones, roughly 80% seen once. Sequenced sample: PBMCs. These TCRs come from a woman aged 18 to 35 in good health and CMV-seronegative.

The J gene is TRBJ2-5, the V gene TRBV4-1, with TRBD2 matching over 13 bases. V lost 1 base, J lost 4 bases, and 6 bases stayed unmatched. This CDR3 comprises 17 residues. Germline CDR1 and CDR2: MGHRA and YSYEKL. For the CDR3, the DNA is TGCGCCAGCAGCCAAGGCGGACTAGCGGGAGTCCGAGAGACCCAGTACTTC. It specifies CASSQGGLAGVRETQYF.

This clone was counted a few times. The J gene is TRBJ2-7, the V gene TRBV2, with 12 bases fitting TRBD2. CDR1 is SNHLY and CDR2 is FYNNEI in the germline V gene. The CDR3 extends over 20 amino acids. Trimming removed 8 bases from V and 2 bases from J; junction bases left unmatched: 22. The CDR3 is CASRTGLPKTSGSQPYEQYF. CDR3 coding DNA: TGTGCCAGCCGAACGGGGCTACCAAAGACTAGCGGGAGCCAACCCTACGAGCAGTACTTC. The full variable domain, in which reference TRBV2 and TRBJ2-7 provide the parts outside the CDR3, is EPEVTQTPSHQVTQMGQEVILRCVPISNHLYFYWYRQILGQKVEFLVSFYNNEISEKSEIFDDQFSVERPDGSNFTLKIRSTKLEDSAMYFCASRTGLPKTSGSQPYEQYFGPGTRLTVT.

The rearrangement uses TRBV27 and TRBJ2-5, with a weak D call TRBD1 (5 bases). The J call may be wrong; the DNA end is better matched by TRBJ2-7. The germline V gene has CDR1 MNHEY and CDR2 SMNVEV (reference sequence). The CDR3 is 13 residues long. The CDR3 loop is CASRKIQDYEQYF. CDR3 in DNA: TGTGCCAGCAGGAAAATACAGGACTACGAGCAGTACTTC.

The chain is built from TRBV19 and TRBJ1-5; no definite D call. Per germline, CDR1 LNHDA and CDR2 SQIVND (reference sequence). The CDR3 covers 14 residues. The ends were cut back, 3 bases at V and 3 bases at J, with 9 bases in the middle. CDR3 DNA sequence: TGTGCCAGTAGTATTGGGAGGGCCAATCAGCCCCAGCATTTT. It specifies CASSIGRANQPQHF. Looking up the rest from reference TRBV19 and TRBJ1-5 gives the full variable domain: DGGITQSPKYLFRKEGQNVTLSCEQNLNHDAMYWYRQDPGQGLRLIYYSQIVNDFQKGDIAEGYSVSREKKESFPLTVTSAQKNPTAFYLCASSIGRANQPQHFGDGTRLSIL.

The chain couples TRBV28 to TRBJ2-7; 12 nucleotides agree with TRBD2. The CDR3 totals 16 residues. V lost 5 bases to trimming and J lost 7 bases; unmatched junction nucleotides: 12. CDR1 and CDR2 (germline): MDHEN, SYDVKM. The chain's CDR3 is CASSKKDLAGGSEQYF. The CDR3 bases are TGTGCCAGCAGTAAGAAGGATCTAGCGGGAGGGTCGGAGCAGTACTTC. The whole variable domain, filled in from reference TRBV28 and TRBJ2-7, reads DVKVTQSSRYLVKRTGEKVFLECVQDMDHENMFWYRQDPGLGLRLIYFSYDVKMKEKGDIPEGYSVSREKKERFSLILESASTNQTSMYLCASSKKDLAGGSEQYFGPGTRLTVT.

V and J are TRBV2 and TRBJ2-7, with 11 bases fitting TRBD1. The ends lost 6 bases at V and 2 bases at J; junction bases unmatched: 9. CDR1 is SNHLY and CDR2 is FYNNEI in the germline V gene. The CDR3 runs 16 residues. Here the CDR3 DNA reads TGTGCCAGCAGGGCGGCCTGGACAGGGGGCACCTACGAGCAGTACTTC. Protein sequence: CASRAAWTGGTYEQYF.

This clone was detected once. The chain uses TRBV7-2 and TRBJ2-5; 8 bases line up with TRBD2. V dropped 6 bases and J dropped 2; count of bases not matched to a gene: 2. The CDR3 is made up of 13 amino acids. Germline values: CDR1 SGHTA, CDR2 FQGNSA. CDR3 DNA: TGTGCCAGCAGACCTAGCGGGCAAGAGACCCAGTACTTC. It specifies CASRPSGQETQYF.

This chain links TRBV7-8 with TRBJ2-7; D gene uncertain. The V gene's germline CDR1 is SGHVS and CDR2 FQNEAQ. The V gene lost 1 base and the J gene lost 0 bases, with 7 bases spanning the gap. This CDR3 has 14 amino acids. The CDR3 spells CASSLEAFSYEQYF. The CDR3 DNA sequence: TGTGCCAGCAGCTTAGAAGCGTTCTCCTACGAGCAGTACTTC.

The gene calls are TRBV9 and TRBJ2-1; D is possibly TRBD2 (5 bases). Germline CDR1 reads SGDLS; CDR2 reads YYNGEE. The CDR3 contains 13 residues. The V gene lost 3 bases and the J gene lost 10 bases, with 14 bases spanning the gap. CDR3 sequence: CASSASSGTEQFF. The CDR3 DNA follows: TGTGCCAGCAGCGCCTCATCGGGAACGGAGCAGTTCTTC.

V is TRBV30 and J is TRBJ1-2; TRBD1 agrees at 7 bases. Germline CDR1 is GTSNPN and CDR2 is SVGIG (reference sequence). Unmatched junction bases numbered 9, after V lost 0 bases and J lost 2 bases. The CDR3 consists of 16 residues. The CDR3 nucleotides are TGTGCCTGGAGTGTCAGTCTGGACAGGTGGAACTATGGCTACACCTTC. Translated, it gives CAWSVSLDRWNYGYTF.

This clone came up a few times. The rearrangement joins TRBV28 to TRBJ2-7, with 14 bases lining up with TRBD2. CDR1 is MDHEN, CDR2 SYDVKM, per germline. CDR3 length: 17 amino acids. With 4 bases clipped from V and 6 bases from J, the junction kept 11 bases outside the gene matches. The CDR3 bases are TGTGCCAGCAGTTCACGTGGGACTAGCGGGAGCCGAGGCGAGCAGTACTTC. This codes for CASSSRGTSGSRGEQYF.

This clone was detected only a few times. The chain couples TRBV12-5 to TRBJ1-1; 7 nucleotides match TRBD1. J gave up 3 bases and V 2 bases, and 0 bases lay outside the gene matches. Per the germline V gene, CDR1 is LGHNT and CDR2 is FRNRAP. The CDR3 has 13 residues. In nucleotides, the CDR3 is TGTGCTAGTGGTTTGCAGGGGGACACTGAAGCTTTCTTT. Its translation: CASGLQGDTEAFF.

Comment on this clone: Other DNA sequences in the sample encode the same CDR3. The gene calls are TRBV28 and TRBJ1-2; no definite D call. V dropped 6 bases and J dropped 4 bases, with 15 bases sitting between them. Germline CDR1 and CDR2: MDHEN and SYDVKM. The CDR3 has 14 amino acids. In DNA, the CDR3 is TGTGCCAGCAGATCTGCTCTACGCTCCTATGGCTACACCTTC. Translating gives CASRSALRSYGYTF.